This TCR beta chain was obtained from a study of identical twins. This clonotype was recorded a few times. As yet, its antigen is unknown. Germline V gene lookup returns CDR1 SGHRS and CDR2 YFSETQ. The CDR3 length is 13 residues. The V and J ends lost 6 bases and 7 bases, in that order; junction bases with no gene match: 8. The study, taken as a whole, reports: Models predicted less out-of-frame TCR alpha sharing in monozygotic twins than was found. Weaker excess sharing between twins was seen in beta out-of-frame sequences.

Template switching, a step in the protocol, added a universal primer site, and cDNA carried unique molecular identifiers. TCRdb used MiXCR to reprocess the 5' RACE reads, holding one entry per CDR3 protein. The data contain 450,000 or so distinct CDR3 sequences, roughly 20% of them seen just once; the ten biggest clones take up around 12%. The receptor's source is a man in his fifties or sixties in good health. Sequencing was performed on naive T cells sorted from blood. The rearrangement joins TRBV5-1 to TRBJ2-7; 9 nucleotides line up with TRBD2. DNA for the CDR3: TGCGCCAGCAACGTAGCGGGAGTACAGGAGCAGTACTTC. It codes for CASNVAGVQEQYF. The full variable domain, in which reference TRBV5-1 and TRBJ2-7 provide the parts outside the CDR3, is KAGVTQTPRYLIKTRGQQVTLSCSPISGHRSVSWYQQTPGQGLQFLFEYFSETQRNKGNFPGRFSGRQFSNSRSEMNVSTLELGDSALYLCASNVAGVQEQYFGPGTRLTVT.